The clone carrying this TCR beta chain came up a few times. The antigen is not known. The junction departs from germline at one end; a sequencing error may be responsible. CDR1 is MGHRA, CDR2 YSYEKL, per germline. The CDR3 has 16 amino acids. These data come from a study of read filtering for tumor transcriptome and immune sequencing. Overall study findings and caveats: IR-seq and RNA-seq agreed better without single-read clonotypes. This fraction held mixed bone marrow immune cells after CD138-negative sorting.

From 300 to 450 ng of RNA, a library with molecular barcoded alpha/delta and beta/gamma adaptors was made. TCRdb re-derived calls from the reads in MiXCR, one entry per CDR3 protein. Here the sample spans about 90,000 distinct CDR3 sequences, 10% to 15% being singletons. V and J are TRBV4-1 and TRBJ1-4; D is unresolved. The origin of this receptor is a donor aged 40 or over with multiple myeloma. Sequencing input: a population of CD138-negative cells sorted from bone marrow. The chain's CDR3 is CASSRGGAITNEKLSF. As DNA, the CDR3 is TGCGCCAGCAGCCGGGGAGGTGCGATAACTAATGAAAAACTGTCTTTT.